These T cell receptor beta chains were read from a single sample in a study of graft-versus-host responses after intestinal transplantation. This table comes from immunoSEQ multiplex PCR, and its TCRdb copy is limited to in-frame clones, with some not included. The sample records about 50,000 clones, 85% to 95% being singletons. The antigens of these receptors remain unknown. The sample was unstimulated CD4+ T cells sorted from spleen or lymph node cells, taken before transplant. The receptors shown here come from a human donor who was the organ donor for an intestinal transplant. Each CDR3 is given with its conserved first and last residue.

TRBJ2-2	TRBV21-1	CASSKDTGREVKAANTGELFF
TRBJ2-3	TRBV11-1	CASSSGQGRDTQYF
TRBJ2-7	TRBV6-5	CASSSLRTASYEQYF
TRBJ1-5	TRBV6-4	CASSPTGGNQPQHF
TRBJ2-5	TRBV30	CAWSVREGETQYF
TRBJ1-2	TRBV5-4	CASSWDRNYGYTF
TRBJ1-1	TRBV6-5	CASRYPGQGSTEAFF
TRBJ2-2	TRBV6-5	CASSYAGRSAGELFF
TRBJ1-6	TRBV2	CASSGGQGGGYNSPLHF
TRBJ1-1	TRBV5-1	CASSQTGTNTEAFF
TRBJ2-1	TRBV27	CASSYRGTYNEQFF
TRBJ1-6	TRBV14	CASSQAQTTYNSPLHF
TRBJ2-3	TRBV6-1	CASSEGRLAGAPDTQYF
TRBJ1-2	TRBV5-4	CASSPPWTGGNYGYTF
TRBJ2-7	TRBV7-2	CASSSRLAGQYEQYF
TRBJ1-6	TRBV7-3	CASSRTGTANSPLHF
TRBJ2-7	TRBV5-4	CASSFGLVVEQYF
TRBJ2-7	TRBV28	CASTIPGYEQYF
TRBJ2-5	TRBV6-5	CASSDRETQYF
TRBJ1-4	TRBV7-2	CASSLGATNEKLFF
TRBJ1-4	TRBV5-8	CASSLFRQGAATNEKLFF
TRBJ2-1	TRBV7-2	CASSLDGGGYNEQFF
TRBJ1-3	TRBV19	CASSTTSNSGNTIYF
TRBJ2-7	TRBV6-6	CASSPGQYLIEQYF
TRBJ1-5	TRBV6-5	CASSYTGSNQPQHF
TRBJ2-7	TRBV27	CASSLRGLAGGRYEQYF
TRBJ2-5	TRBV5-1	CASSLGLAGETQYF
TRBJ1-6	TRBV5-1	CASSKDRGSNSPLHF
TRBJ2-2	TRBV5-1	CASSSDRLNTGELFF
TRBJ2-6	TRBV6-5	CASSYPGAGANVLTF
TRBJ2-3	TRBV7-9	CASSLASGATDTQYF
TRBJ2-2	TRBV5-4	CASSRGEGTGELFF
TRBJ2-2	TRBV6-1	CASSELGSGVTGELFF
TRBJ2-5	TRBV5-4	CASSLGQETQYF
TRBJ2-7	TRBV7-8	CASSGRDRGYEQYF
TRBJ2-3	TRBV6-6	CASSYSRARDTDTQYF
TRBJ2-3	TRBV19	CASSIGGQGADTQYF
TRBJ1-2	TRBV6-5	CASSPPQYGYTF
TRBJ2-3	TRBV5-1	CASSLEPWGAGEDTQYF
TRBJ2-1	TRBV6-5	CASSYFIAGGREQFF
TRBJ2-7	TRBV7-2	CASSPALKQYF
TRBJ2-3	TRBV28	CASSLSRAWGDTQYF
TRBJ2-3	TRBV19	CASSIRTDTQYF
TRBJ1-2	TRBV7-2	CASSRTGAYGYTF
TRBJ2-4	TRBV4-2	CASSQRRLPKNIQYF
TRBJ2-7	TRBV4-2	CASSLRGYEQYF
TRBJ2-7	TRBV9	CASSVELAGAEQYF
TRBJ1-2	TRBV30	CAWSVLDSYGYTF
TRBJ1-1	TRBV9	CASSVGPRGNTEAFF
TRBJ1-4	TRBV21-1	CASSKAPAHRMFF
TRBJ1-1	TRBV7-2	CASSLGGSGGSEAFF
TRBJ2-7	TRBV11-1	CASSLEPSSPYEQYF
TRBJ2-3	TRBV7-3	CASSLWARSTDTQYF
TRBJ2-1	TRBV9	CASSGLDGEQFF
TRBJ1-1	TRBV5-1	CASSFSGMNTEALF
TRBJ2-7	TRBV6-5	CASSYGGRTHEQYF
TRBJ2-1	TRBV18	CASSPSGRGSYNEQFF
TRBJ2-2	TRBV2	CASSGQGLGTGELFF
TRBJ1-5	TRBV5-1	CASSLGTGLNQPQHF
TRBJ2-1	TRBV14	CASSPQREISGEQFF